One sample yielded the 31 T cell receptor beta chains listed below, sequenced in a study of cytomegalovirus exposure and HLA in healthy donors (dated by TCRdb to the late 2010s). The receptor library was made with the immunoSEQ multiplex PCR assay. A mixture of 60 forward primers for TCR Vbeta segments and 13 reverse primers for TCR Jbeta segments was used in the multiplex PCR. The source is immuneACCESS, and TCRdb retained only in-frame sequences with V and J called. Part of the clones is not carried over; for the studies checked, unresolved V genes explain less than half of this, and the remainder is unexplained. This sample is represented by approximately 110,000 clones; approximately 14% of them were singletons. The top ten constitute about 0.79% of the sample. Material for sequencing was PBMCs. Receptors originate from a female donor in good health and CMV-seronegative.

The gene calls are TRBV7-8 and TRBJ2-7; weak D call: TRBD1 (5 bases). The CDR3 length is 16 residues. Germline V lookup: CDR1 SGHVS, CDR2 FQNEAQ. The V end lost 7 bases, the J end lost 0 bases, and 19 bases lay between the germline ends. Here the CDR3 reads CASTPWGQKSSYEQYF. The CDR3 DNA is TGTGCCAGCACCCCATGGGGCCAAAAGAGCTCCTACGAGCAGTACTTC.

The chain recombines TRBV7-2 with TRBJ2-1; D possibly corresponds to TRBD2 (6 bases). The V end was cut by 3 bases, the J end by 1 base, with 10 bases between. Germline CDR1 reads SGHTA; CDR2 reads FQGNSA. The CDR3 loop spans 15 amino acids. CDR3 sequence reads: CASSFGTLSYNEQFF. DNA of the CDR3: TGTGCCAGCAGCTTCGGGACTCTGTCCTACAATGAGCAGTTCTTC. Full variable domain (missing parts from reference TRBV7-2 and TRBJ2-1): GAGVSQSPSNKVTEKGKDVELRCDPISGHTALYWYRQSLGQGLEFLIYFQGNSAPDKSGLPSDRFSAERTGGSVSTLTIQRTQQEDSAVYLCASSFGTLSYNEQFFGPGTRLTVL.

V gene TRBV5-1 combines with J gene TRBJ2-1; 9 bases match TRBD2. Trimming at V came to 1 base and at J to 9 bases, leaving 11 bases not matched to a gene. Germline loops: CDR1 SGHRS, CDR2 YFSETQ. This CDR3 contains 16 residues. The CDR3 DNA reads TGCGCCAGCAGCTTGAGCCCGAGCGGGGGGACGCTTGAGCAGTTCTTC. Its protein product is CASSLSPSGGTLEQFF.

This clone was detected only a few times. The chain is built from TRBV2 and TRBJ2-7, with TRBD2 identical over 10 bases. The CDR3 spans 15 residues. V lost 2 bases, J lost 4 bases, and 5 bases stayed unmatched. Per the germline V gene, CDR1 is SNHLY and CDR2 is FYNNEI. The CDR3 region has the DNA TGTGCCAGCAGTGAAATCCCGGGACTAGCGTACGAGCAGTACTTC. Its translation: CASSEIPGLAYEQYF.

The chain employs TRBV4-1 and TRBJ2-7; 8 bases map to TRBD1. The CDR3 spans 16 residues. Germline CDR1 reads MGHRA; CDR2 reads YSYEKL. Trimming at V came to 2 bases and at J to 0 bases, leaving 6 bases not matched to a gene. CDR3 sequence: CASSQSPGQDSYEQYF. The CDR3 DNA follows: TGCGCCAGCAGCCAATCTCCGGGACAGGACTCCTACGAGCAGTACTTC.

The chain recombines TRBV4-3 with TRBJ2-5; tentatively, D is TRBD2 (6 bases). Per germline, CDR1 LGHNA and CDR2 YSLEER. With 1 base removed from V and 1 base from J, the gap between germline ends came to 16 bases. The CDR3 length is 17 residues. The CDR3 here is CASSQARVGGAQETQYF. The CDR3 nucleotides are TGCGCCAGCAGCCAAGCCCGGGTAGGCGGGGCCCAAGAGACCCAGTACTTC.

Only a few counts were recorded for this clone. The V call is TRBV4-1, the J call TRBJ1-1; D is perhaps TRBD1 (6 bases). Germline lookup yields CDR1 MGHRA and CDR2 YSYEKL. The V end was cut by 1 base, the J end by 5 bases, with 14 bases between. The CDR3 spans 15 residues. CDR3 sequence reads: CASSQVKQGRTEAFF. The CDR3 coding sequence is TGCGCCAGCAGCCAAGTCAAACAGGGCCGGACTGAAGCTTTCTTT.

CDR3 residues: CASSLVSAGYGYTF. The CDR3, as DNA: TGTGCCAGCAGCTTAGTGTCGGCGGGTTATGGCTACACCTTC. This sequence joins TRBV7-8 and TRBJ1-2; no reliable D call. Per the germline V gene, CDR1 is SGHVS and CDR2 is FQNEAQ. Trimming removed 1 base from V and 5 bases from J, with 11 bases in between. This CDR3 comprises 14 residues. Supplemented by reference TRBV7-8 and TRBJ1-2, the full variable domain reads GAGVSQSPRYKVAKRGQDVALRCDPISGHVSLFWYQQALGQGPEFLTYFQNEAQLDKSGLPSDRFFAERPEGSVSTLKIQRTQQEDSAVYLCASSLVSAGYGYTFGSGTRLTVV.

V is TRBV11-2 and J is TRBJ2-7; D is perhaps TRBD1 (6 bases). The V gene's germline CDR1 is SGHAT and CDR2 FQNNGV. V was trimmed by 3 bases and J by 1 base, leaving 22 bases between them. This CDR3 spans 18 amino acids. The CDR3 nucleotides are TGTGCCAGCAGCTTGACGCAGGACAGTCCAACATATTCCTACGAGCAGTACTTC. Residues: CASSLTQDSPTYSYEQYF.

Only a few counts were recorded for this clone. The V call is TRBV11-3, the J call TRBJ1-1; D may be TRBD1 (6 bases). With 5 bases removed from V and 0 bases from J, the gap between germline ends came to 16 bases. Germline lookup yields CDR1 SGHNT and CDR2 YENEEA. CDR3 length: 16 amino acids. The CDR3 sequence: CASSQRWAGVNTEAFF. In DNA form, the CDR3 reads TGTGCCAGCAGCCAAAGATGGGCAGGGGTGAACACTGAAGCTTTCTTT.

This clone was picked up a small number of times. V is TRBV9 and J is TRBJ2-7; a possible D gene is TRBD2 (5 bases). Trimming removed 2 bases at V and 6 bases at J, with 15 bases between. This CDR3 region has 14 residues. The germline V gene encodes CDR1 SGDLS and CDR2 YYNGEE. CDR3 sequence (DNA): TGTGCCAGCAGCGTTTGGTCTGTTGGAGGCGAGCAGTACTTC. Its translation: CASSVWSVGGEQYF.

This sequence joins TRBV29-1 and TRBJ2-3; TRBD1 agrees at 7 bases. Germline V CDR1 and CDR2: SQVTM, ANQGSEA. V shed 4 bases and J 4 bases; nucleotides not matched to a gene: 8. The CDR3 is 14 residues long. CDR3 nucleotide sequence: TGCAGCGTTGGGGGGACAGCAAAACCAGATACGCAGTATTTT. Protein: CSVGGTAKPDTQYF.

This clone has just a few counts. The chain carries TRBV18 and TRBJ1-2; 10 bases align to TRBD1. The CDR3 runs 15 residues. V dropped 6 bases and J dropped 6; count of bases not matched to a gene: 10. The germline gives CDR1 KGHSH, CDR2 LQKENI. The CDR3 DNA sequence: TGTGCCAGCTCGCGTTCCGGGACAGGGGTTGATGGCTACACCTTC. This gives the protein CASSRSGTGVDGYTF.

The CDR3 nucleotides read TGTGCCAGCAGCCCAGAACAAGACACTAGCACAGATACGCAGTATTTT. This gives the protein CASSPEQDTSTDTQYF. The gene calls are TRBV11-3 and TRBJ2-3; D remains unclear. Germline CDR1 SGHNT, CDR2 YENEEA. The CDR3 extends over 16 amino acids. V lost 5 bases and J lost 0, with 15 bases in between.

The rearrangement uses TRBV7-2 and TRBJ2-2; the match to TRBD1 covers 8 bases. Looked up from germline, CDR1 is SGHTA and CDR2 is FQGNSA. The CDR3 contains 15 residues. The ends lost 5 bases at V and 6 bases at J; junction bases unmatched: 8. In DNA form, the CDR3 reads TGTGCCAGCAGCACCCGGACAGGGATCGCCGGGGAGCTGTTTTTT. Amino acids: CASSTRTGIAGELFF.

The rearrangement uses TRBV6-4 and TRBJ2-3, with 13 bases aligning to TRBD2. The CDR3 sequence is 16 residues long. Germline trimming cut 5 bases from V and 1 base from J; bases unmatched to any gene: 3. Per germline, CDR1 MRHNA and CDR2 SNTAGT. CDR3 in DNA: TGTGCCAGCAGTACCGGACTAGCGGGGGGCACAGATACGCAGTATTTT. This codes for CASSTGLAGGTDTQYF.

This clone was observed a few times. CDR3 DNA: TGTGCCAGCAGTTTATTCAGGGGAAAAGAGACCCAGTACTTC. This encodes CASSLFRGKETQYF. The rearrangement links TRBV27 to TRBJ2-5; D perhaps matches TRBD1 (6 bases). The germline V gene has CDR1 MNHEY and CDR2 SMNVEV (reference sequence). This CDR3 is 14 amino acids long. V shed 1 base and J shed 3 bases, with 9 bases lying between them.

This clone showed up just a few times. Distinct nucleotide sequences in the sample also encode this CDR3. The chain combines TRBV27 with TRBJ1-1; TRBD1 matches 9 bases. Germline V gene data show CDR1 as MNHEY and CDR2 as SMNVEV (reference sequence). V lost 5 bases to trimming and J lost 1 base; unmatched junction nucleotides: 2. There are 14 residues in the CDR3. The CDR3 region has the DNA TGTGCCAGCAGTCGGGACAGGGCGAACACTGAAGCTTTCTTT. Protein product: CASSRDRANTEAFF.

This clone appeared a few times. V and J are TRBV5-1 and TRBJ2-3; D is undetermined. This CDR3 contains 15 residues. CDR1 is SGHRS, CDR2 YFSETQ, per germline. The V and J ends lost 4 bases and 2 bases respectively, with 14 bases between them. The CDR3 protein is CASSRIEVNTDTQYF. DNA of the CDR3: TGCGCCAGCAGCCGTATAGAAGTTAACACAGATACGCAGTATTTT.

This clone was seen a few times. The V and J genes are TRBV11-2 and TRBJ1-2; 7 nucleotides agree with TRBD1. CDR1 and CDR2 (germline): SGHAT, FQNNGV. The CDR3 covers 12 residues. V lost 3 bases to trimming and J lost 5 bases; unmatched junction nucleotides: 0. The CDR3, as DNA: TGTGCCAGCAGCTTGACAGGGTATGGCTACACCTTC. This gives the protein CASSLTGYGYTF.

V is TRBV19 and J is TRBJ1-5; possible D gene TRBD1, 5 bases. V was shortened by 0 bases and J by 2 bases, with 8 bases between the two germline ends. CDR3 length: 15 residues. The germline V gene encodes CDR1 LNHDA and CDR2 SQIVND (reference sequence). The CDR3 nucleotides are TGTGCCAGTAGTATAGACAGGGTTGGCAATCAGCCCCAGCATTTT. Protein product: CASSIDRVGNQPQHF.

This clone was recorded a few times. The J gene is TRBJ2-2, the V gene TRBV6-1; D unclear. From germline, CDR1 is MNHNS and CDR2 SASEGT. CDR3 length equals 14 residues. V was cut by 4 bases and J by 0 bases, with 6 bases left in between. The CDR3 loop reads CASSGASNTGELFF. The CDR3 region has the DNA TGTGCCAGCAGTGGGGCCTCGAACACCGGGGAGCTGTTTTTT.

The chain joins TRBV6-5 to TRBJ2-7; a possible D gene is TRBD1 (6 bases). V was trimmed by 7 bases and J by 5 bases, leaving 12 bases between them. The CDR3 contains 12 residues. Germline CDR1 MNHEY, CDR2 SVGAGI. As DNA, the CDR3 is TGTGCCAGCAACAGGGTAGGGGACGAGCAGTACTTC. This codes for CASNRVGDEQYF.

This rearrangement joins TRBV9 to TRBJ1-3, with a possible D match to TRBD1 (5 bases). The CDR3 has 15 amino acids. Germline V gene data show CDR1 as SGDLS and CDR2 as YYNGEE. V was pared by 7 bases and J by 0 bases, with 14 bases between. The chain's CDR3 is CASGGYGGSGNTIYF. CDR3 DNA sequence: TGTGCCAGCGGAGGGTACGGGGGCTCTGGAAACACCATATATTTT.

This chain uses TRBV19 with TRBJ1-2, with D unresolved. V dropped 7 bases and J dropped 4 bases, with 16 bases sitting between them. This CDR3 is built from 14 residues. From germline, CDR1 is LNHDA and CDR2 SQIVND (reference sequence). CDR3 sequence: CASTGEKRTYGYTF. The CDR3 DNA sequence: TGTGCCAGTACCGGAGAAAAGCGTACCTATGGCTACACCTTC.

The table lists this clone with a few counts. The rearrangement links TRBV4-1 to TRBJ1-1, with 8 bases lining up with TRBD1. Germline CDR1 reads MGHRA; CDR2 reads YSYEKL. Trimming removed 6 bases from V and 4 bases from J; junction bases left unmatched: 7. This CDR3 contains 14 residues. CDR3 region: CASSPYRGITEAFF. CDR3 bases: TGCGCCAGCAGTCCATACAGGGGGATCACTGAAGCTTTCTTT.

V and J are TRBV4-1 and TRBJ1-5; D perhaps matches TRBD1 (6 bases). The germline CDR1 and CDR2 sequences are MGHRA and YSYEKL. The CDR3 totals 18 residues. V lost 2 bases to trimming and J lost 0 bases, with 17 bases between them. The CDR3 spells CASSQKDRFTYSNQPQHF. In nucleotides, the CDR3 is TGCGCCAGCAGCCAAAAGGACAGATTTACTTATAGCAATCAGCCCCAGCATTTT.

A few counts support this clone. CDR3 amino acids: CASSLVLAPSLNEQFF. CDR3 in DNA: TGTGCCAGCAGCTTAGTCCTAGCACCCTCTCTCAATGAGCAGTTCTTC. V and J are TRBV7-2 and TRBJ2-1, with D possibly being TRBD2 (5 bases). Germline CDR1 reads SGHTA; CDR2 reads FQGNSA. V was clipped by 1 base and J by 6 bases, with 16 bases between them. The CDR3 covers 16 residues.

The V and J genes are TRBV27 and TRBJ2-5; TRBD1 might be the D (5 bases). V was cut by 2 bases and J by 11 bases, with 15 bases left in between. The CDR3 contains 13 residues. Germline V gene sequence: CDR1 MNHEY, CDR2 SMNVEV (reference sequence). The CDR3 protein is CASSLDTRAGQYF. CDR3 coding DNA: TGTGCCAGCAGTTTAGATACCAGGGCAGGGCAGTACTTC.

This clone was detected a few times. The chain recombines TRBV30 with TRBJ2-2, with a possible D match to TRBD2 (5 bases). The CDR3 has 17 residues. V dropped 1 base and J dropped 0 bases, with 15 bases sitting between them. CDR1 is GTSNPN and CDR2 is SVGIG in the germline V gene (reference sequence). CDR3 sequence: CAWSASMWPTNTGELFF. The CDR3 region has the DNA TGTGCCTGGAGTGCTAGCATGTGGCCTACGAACACCGGGGAGCTGTTTTTT.

This clone was found a few times. The chain combines TRBV7-9 with TRBJ2-7; tentative D call: TRBD2 (6 bases). V shed 0 bases and J shed 5 bases, with 20 bases lying between them. From germline, CDR1 is SEHNR and CDR2 FQNEAQ (reference sequence). This CDR3 has 17 amino acids. In DNA, the CDR3 is TGTGCCAGCAGCTTAGCTCTAGGAGGGTGGAAAGTGGACGAGCAGTACTTC. As protein: CASSLALGGWKVDEQYF.